A selection of T cell receptor beta chains follows, all from one sample in a study of cytomegalovirus exposure and HLA in healthy donors. The method was immunoSEQ multiplex PCR; TCRdb's version includes in-frame clones alone and lacks a portion of them. The sample has about 130,000 clones; about 80% are singletons. Sequenced input: PBMCs. The receptors derive from a man aged 25 to 40 in good health and CMV-seronegative. Each CDR3 is given with its conserved first and last residue. The order of the fields is J gene, D gene, V gene, clone size, CDR3 protein, CDR3 DNA. A D gene is named only where the DNA matches it firmly. The size entry is marked missing in some rows and otherwise reads once, few, many or a size class.

TRBJ2-7,NA,TRBV5-1,NA,CASSLWQGSYEQYF,TGCGCCAGCAGCTTGTGGCAGGGTAGCTACGAGCAGTACTTC
TRBJ2-1,TRBD2,TRBV5-6,NA,CASSNSGRANNEQFF,TGTGCCAGCAGCAATAGCGGGAGGGCTAACAATGAGCAGTTCTTC
TRBJ1-1,NA,TRBV19,NA,CASSIRGGGTEAFF,TGTGCCAGTAGTATCAGGGGTGGCGGCACTGAAGCTTTCTTT
TRBJ1-5,NA,TRBV5-8,NA,CASSPPWAGSNQPQHF,TGTGCCAGCAGCCCGCCATGGGCGGGTAGCAATCAGCCCCAGCATTTT
TRBJ2-7,NA,TRBV7-9,NA,CASSFDSDEQYF,TGTGCCAGCAGCTTTGATAGCGACGAGCAGTACTTC
TRBJ2-1,TRBD2,TRBV10-2,NA,CASSATGLAAYNEQFF,TGCGCCAGCAGCGCTACTGGACTAGCGGCCTACAATGAGCAGTTCTTC
TRBJ1-2,NA,TRBV5-1,NA,CASSLVTGANYGYTF,TGCGCCAGCAGCTTGGTGACAGGAGCTAACTATGGCTACACCTTC
TRBJ1-4,NA,TRBV5-1,NA,CASSTQGKTNEKLFF,TGCGCCAGCAGCACTCAGGGGAAAACTAATGAAAAACTGTTTTTT
TRBJ2-6,NA,TRBV28,NA,CASSRTRGSGANVLTF,TGTGCCAGCAGCAGAACCAGGGGCTCTGGGGCCAACGTCCTGACTTTC
TRBJ1-4,NA,TRBV19,NA,CASRRDLWVANEKLFF,TGTGCCAGTAGGCGGGACCTTTGGGTCGCTAATGAAAAACTGTTTTTT
TRBJ2-1,NA,TRBV6-5,once,CASSLYNEQFF,TGTGCCAGCAGCCTCTACAATGAGCAGTTCTTC
TRBJ1-2,NA,TRBV4-1,NA,CASSQTTLNYGYPF,TGCGCCAGCAGCCAAACCACTCTTAACTATGGCTACCCCTTC
TRBJ2-3,NA,TRBV5-1,NA,CASRLAPEGSDTQYF,TGCGCCAGCAGATTAGCGCCGGAGGGCTCAGATACGCAGTATTTT
TRBJ2-2,NA,TRBV19,NA,CASTPTVNTGELFF,TGTGCCAGTACCCCGACAGTAAACACCGGGGAGCTGTTTTTT